A single T cell receptor (beta chain) is shown here with its context. The read ends 3 residues early relative to the CDR3; the germline J gene fills the gap. This sample was included in a study of T cells in women clearing cervical HPV infection. Measured with immunoSEQ multiplex PCR; TCRdb has only the in-frame clones, and not every one. This repertoire includes around 48,000 clones. The length of the CDR3 is 19 residues. Germline V gives CDR1 DFQATT, CDR2 SNEGSKA (reference sequence). Germline trimming cut 0 bases from V and 2 bases from J; bases unmatched to any gene: 12. Sequenced input: blood buffy coat. The sequence came from a woman between 18 and 70 years old with a cervical HPV16 infection that either progressed to CIN3+ or cleared (not recorded which). The chain links TRBV20-1 to TRBJ2-5, with 13 nucleotides matching TRBD2. The sequenced CDR3 bases are TGCAGTGCTAGAGACCCCTTCACTAGCGGGAGGGTCGGGCAAGAGACC. Translated, it gives CSARDPFTSGRVGQET. The whole CDR3 sequence is CSARDPFTSGRVGQETQYF.